A single sample is the source of the 19 T cell receptor beta chains below, sequenced in a study of T cell responses to AZD1222 COVID-19 vaccine. The repertoire was sequenced with immunoSEQ multiplex PCR; TCRdb's copy has only in-frame clones and lacks some. The sample lists some 100,000 clones; around 90% were seen once. Sequences were derived from peripheral blood, sampled on day 0 of AZD1222 vaccination. The receptors originated from an adult in good health.

This chain connects TRBV18 to TRBJ1-2; D remains ambiguous. V gave up 8 bases and J gave up 8 bases, with 18 bases separating them. The CDR3 sequence is 13 residues long. Per the germline V gene, CDR1 is KGHSH and CDR2 is LQKENI. The CDR3 here is CASHIRAAGGYTF. The CDR3 coding sequence is TGTGCCAGCCATATCCGAGCGGCAGGCGGCTACACCTTC.

This chain connects TRBV3-1 (or the pseudogene TRBV3-2) to TRBJ2-1; D gene uncertain. Trimming stripped 4 bases from V and 9 bases from J, with 13 bases between. In germline, CDR1 is LGHDT, CDR2 YNNKEL (reference sequence). The CDR3 covers 13 residues. The CDR3 region is CASSPLLIGEQFF. The CDR3 coding sequence is TGTGCCAGCAGCCCACTACTGATAGGTGAGCAGTTCTTC.

The chain carries TRBV15 and TRBJ2-3; no clear D gene. V was trimmed by 4 bases and J by 0 bases, leaving 8 bases between them. The CDR3 is 14 residues long. CDR1 and CDR2 (germline): LNHNV, YYDKDF (reference sequence). The chain's CDR3 is CATSTGASTDTQYF. The CDR3 DNA is TGTGCCACCAGCACTGGAGCTAGCACAGATACGCAGTATTTT.

This chain connects TRBV10-2 to TRBJ2-7; 8 nucleotides align to TRBD1. Germline trimming cut 4 bases from V and 4 bases from J; bases unmatched to any gene: 12. The CDR3 runs to 16 residues. Germline V gene sequence: CDR1 WSHSY, CDR2 SAAADI. This chain's CDR3 is CASSGLLRDRTYEQYF. The CDR3 DNA is TGCGCCAGCAGTGGACTTCTCCGGGACAGGACGTACGAGCAGTACTTC.

The chain couples TRBV28 to TRBJ1-1; D not resolved. The CDR3 has 11 amino acids. Germline V CDR1 and CDR2: MDHEN, SYDVKM. V was cut by 2 bases and J by 7 bases, with 5 bases left in between. The CDR3 sequence: CASSLINEAFF. CDR3 DNA sequence: TGTGCCAGCAGTTTAATCAATGAAGCTTTCTTT.

V usage is TRBV28 and J usage is TRBJ2-7, with TRBD2 matching 9 bases. V trimming: 9 bases; J trimming: 2 bases; junction bases outside the gene matches: 11. CDR1 is MDHEN and CDR2 is SYDVKM in the germline V gene. The CDR3 loop spans 15 amino acids. This chain's CDR3 is CASHGGLASPYEQYF. The CDR3 region has the DNA TGTGCCAGTCATGGGGGACTAGCTTCCCCCTACGAGCAGTACTTC.

The genes are TRBV6-6 and TRBJ1-2; D is unresolved. CDR3 length: 12 amino acids. Looked up from germline, CDR1 is MNHNY and CDR2 is SVGAGI (reference sequence). The germline V and J ends were trimmed by 2 bases and 5 bases, with 6 bases remaining between them. The CDR3 loop reads CASSYLEYGYTF. CDR3 in DNA: TGTGCCAGCAGTTACCTTGAGTATGGCTACACCTTC.

The V gene is TRBV6-6, the J gene TRBJ2-7, with 8 bases lining up with TRBD2. CDR1 is MNHNY and CDR2 is SVGAGI in the germline V gene (reference sequence). Trimming at V came to 0 bases and at J to 7 bases, leaving 11 bases not matched to a gene. The CDR3 spans 16 residues. CDR3 DNA: TGTGCCAGCAGTTACTCGACAACGGGAGGGCCACGGGAGCAGTACTTC. This translates into CASSYSTTGGPREQYF.

This chain links TRBV9 with TRBJ1-3; the D is unclear. V was clipped by 4 bases and J by 0 bases, with 11 bases between them. Germline V gene data show CDR1 as SGDLS and CDR2 as YYNGEE. This CDR3 region has 15 residues. The CDR3 loop is CASSPRAFSGNTIYF. CDR3 DNA: TGTGCCAGCAGCCCAAGGGCTTTCTCTGGAAACACCATATATTTT.

This rearrangement joins TRBV5-1 to TRBJ2-7; D unresolved. V was trimmed by 0 bases and J by 3 bases, leaving 4 bases between them. Germline V CDR1 and CDR2: SGHRS, YFSETQ. The CDR3 runs to 12 residues. In nucleotides, the CDR3 is TGCGCCAGCAGCTTGGATTTCTACGAGCAGTACTTC. It translates to CASSLDFYEQYF.

The rearrangement uses TRBV3-1 (or the pseudogene TRBV3-2) and TRBJ1-1; D not resolved. The germline V gene has CDR1 LGHDT and CDR2 YNNKEL (reference sequence). The CDR3 sequence is 12 residues long. V gave up 0 bases and J gave up 4 bases, with 3 bases separating them. The CDR3 nucleotides read TGTGCCAGCAGCCAAGATTTCACTGAAGCTTTCTTT. This encodes CASSQDFTEAFF.

The chain links TRBV7-3 to TRBJ2-6; weak D call: TRBD1 (5 bases). The germline CDR1 and CDR2 sequences are SGHTA and FQGTGA. This CDR3 has 14 amino acids. V dropped 5 bases and J dropped 3 bases, with 8 bases sitting between them. CDR3 residues: CASSPTGGANVLTF. In DNA, the CDR3 is TGTGCCAGCAGCCCAACAGGTGGGGCCAACGTCCTGACTTTC.

The chain combines TRBV19 with TRBJ1-1; D not resolved. Germline V CDR1 and CDR2: LNHDA, SQIVND (reference sequence). This CDR3 contains 14 residues. V gave up 7 bases and J gave up 4 bases, with 16 bases separating them. The CDR3 bases are TGTGCCAGTACTAAGGTTCTTTCAGGCACTGAAGCTTTCTTT. Translated, it gives CASTKVLSGTEAFF.

This chain joins TRBV2 and TRBJ2-1; 9 bases map to TRBD2. Per germline, CDR1 SNHLY and CDR2 FYNNEI. The ends lost 7 bases at V and 0 bases at J; junction bases unmatched: 22. The CDR3 covers 21 residues. As DNA, the CDR3 is TGTGCCAGCATGAGGGGACACTATAGCGGGAGCCCCACTAGCTCCTACAATGAGCAGTTCTTC. It codes for CASMRGHYSGSPTSSYNEQFF.

The V call is TRBV5-4, the J call TRBJ1-2; D remains ambiguous. CDR3 length: 15 amino acids. In germline, CDR1 is SGHNT, CDR2 YYREEE (reference sequence). V was clipped by 0 bases and J by 4 bases, with 13 bases between them. CDR3 residues: CASSLGAAFLYGYTF. The CDR3 region has the DNA TGTGCCAGCAGCTTGGGGGCGGCCTTCCTCTATGGCTACACCTTC.

The chain links TRBV5-1 to TRBJ2-3; D remains ambiguous. Germline values: CDR1 SGHRS, CDR2 YFSETQ. The CDR3 spans 14 residues. The ends were cut back, 0 bases at V and 2 bases at J, with 7 bases in the middle. CDR3 DNA sequence: TGCGCCAGCAGCTTGGCCCAGAACACAGATACGCAGTATTTT. The encoded protein is CASSLAQNTDTQYF.

V and J are TRBV11-3 and TRBJ2-1, with 9 bases aligning to TRBD2. V lost 4 bases, J lost 6 bases, and 10 bases stayed unmatched. The CDR3 covers 16 residues. The V gene's germline CDR1 is SGHNT and CDR2 YENEEA. This CDR3 reads CASSSFLAGNSNEQFF. In DNA, the CDR3 is TGTGCCAGCAGCTCTTTCCTAGCGGGAAACTCCAATGAGCAGTTCTTC.

The chain combines TRBV2 with TRBJ1-6; D ambiguous. Trimming stripped 8 bases from V and 9 bases from J, with 14 bases between. The germline V gene has CDR1 SNHLY and CDR2 FYNNEI. The CDR3 consists of 13 residues. The chain's CDR3 is CASLRLVGSPLHF. The CDR3 DNA sequence: TGTGCCAGCCTTAGGCTGGTAGGTTCACCCCTCCACTTT.

V is TRBV6-6 and J is TRBJ1-6; no clear D gene. The V gene's germline CDR1 is MNHNY and CDR2 SVGAGI (reference sequence). This CDR3 region has 15 residues. Between the trimmed V and J ends, which lost 8 bases and 6 bases, there was a span of 17 bases. The DNA for the CDR3 is TGTGCCAGCGGAGAGTTCAGGTCGGGTAATTCACCCCTCCACTTT. As protein: CASGEFRSGNSPLHF.